This T cell receptor (beta chain) was sequenced during a study of T cells after yellow fever vaccination. Overall study: Fractions containing few cells were prepared with SMART-Seq v4 Ultra Low Input.

Study-level points and caveats: A large majority of primary-vaccination clones showed up again after the booster (approximately 96% CD4, around 88% CD8). Contaminating bulk clonotypes could be abundant in FACS-sorted repertoires.

Germline V gene lookup returns CDR1 LGHNA and CDR2 YSLEER. V was pared by 4 bases and J by 5 bases, with 5 bases of the junction left unmatched. The CDR3 spans 14 residues. The table lists this clonotype with a few counts. Its matching antigen is unknown. TCRdb recomputed calls from the 5' RACE reads with MiXCR, one row per CDR3 protein. The table has under 300,000 distinct CDR3 sequences, roughly 7.2% seen once. The source of this sequence is a man aged 25-45 years who received the YFV17D yellow fever vaccine. Specimen: CD4+ T cells sorted from PBMCs, collected 15 days after the yellow fever booster vaccination. The V gene is TRBV4-3, the J gene TRBJ2-7; 10 bases line up with TRBD1. Here the CDR3 DNA reads TGCGCCAGCAGCCTGACAGGGGGCTTCGACGAGCAGTACTTC. This encodes CASSLTGGFDEQYF.